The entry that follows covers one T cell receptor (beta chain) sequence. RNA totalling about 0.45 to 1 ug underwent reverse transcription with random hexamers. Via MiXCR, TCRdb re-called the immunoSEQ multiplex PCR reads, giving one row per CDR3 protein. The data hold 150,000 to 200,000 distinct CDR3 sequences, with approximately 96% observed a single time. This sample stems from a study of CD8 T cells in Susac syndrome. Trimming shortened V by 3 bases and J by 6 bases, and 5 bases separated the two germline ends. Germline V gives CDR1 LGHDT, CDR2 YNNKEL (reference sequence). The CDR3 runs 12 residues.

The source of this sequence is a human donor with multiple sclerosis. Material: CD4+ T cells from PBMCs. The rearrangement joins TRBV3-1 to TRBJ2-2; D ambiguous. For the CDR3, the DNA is TGTGCCAGCAGCCATTCGCCCGGGGAGCTGTTTTTT. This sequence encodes CASSHSPGELFF.